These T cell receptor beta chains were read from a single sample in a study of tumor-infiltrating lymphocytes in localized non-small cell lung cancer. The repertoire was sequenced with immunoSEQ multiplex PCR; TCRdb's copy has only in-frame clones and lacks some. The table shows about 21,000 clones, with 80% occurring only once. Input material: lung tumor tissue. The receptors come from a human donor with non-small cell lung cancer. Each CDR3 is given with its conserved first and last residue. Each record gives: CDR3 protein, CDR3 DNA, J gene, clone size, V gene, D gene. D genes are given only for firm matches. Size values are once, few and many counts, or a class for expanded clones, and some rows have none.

CDR3 protein: CASTDRRENQPQHF
CDR3 DNA: TGTGCCAGCACTGACCGGAGAGAAAATCAGCCCCAGCATTTT
J gene: TRBJ1-5
clone size: -
V gene: TRBV6-1
D gene: -

CDR3 protein: CASSSTGQGAGGELFF
CDR3 DNA: TGTGCCAGCAGCTCGACGGGACAGGGGGCAGGCGGGGAGCTGTTTTTT
J gene: TRBJ2-2
clone size: once
V gene: TRBV11-3
D gene: TRBD1

CDR3 protein: CASSVTPHGNTGELFF
CDR3 DNA: TGTGCCAGCAGCGTAACTCCCCACGGAAACACCGGGGAGCTGTTTTTT
J gene: TRBJ2-2
clone size: few
V gene: TRBV9
D gene: -

CDR3 protein: CSSKRGPEQYF
CDR3 DNA: TGTTCTTCTAAACGGGGGCCCGAGCAGTACTTC
J gene: TRBJ2-7
clone size: -
V gene: TRBV6-1
D gene: -

CDR3 protein: CASSLGPSAQPQHF
CDR3 DNA: TGCGCCAGCAGCTTGGGCCCCTCAGCCCAGCCCCAGCATTTT
J gene: TRBJ1-5
clone size: -
V gene: TRBV5-1
D gene: -

CDR3 protein: CASSLGAEYNEQFF
CDR3 DNA: TGTGCCAGCAGCTTAGGGGCAGAGTACAATGAGCAGTTCTTC
J gene: TRBJ2-1
clone size: -
V gene: TRBV7-9
D gene: -

CDR3 protein: CASRPGTPSQGTQYF
CDR3 DNA: TGTGCCAGTAGGCCTGGGACTCCGAGCCAGGGTACGCAGTATTTT
J gene: TRBJ2-3
clone size: few
V gene: TRBV19
D gene: -

CDR3 protein: CASSLGGTRMADTQYF
CDR3 DNA: TGTGCCAGCAGTTTAGGAGGGACTAGGATGGCAGATACGCAGTATTTT
J gene: TRBJ2-3
clone size: -
V gene: TRBV28
D gene: TRBD2

CDR3 protein: CASSFLGSPNEQFF
CDR3 DNA: TGCGCCAGCAGTTTCCTGGGGTCCCCTAATGAGCAGTTCTTC
J gene: TRBJ2-1
clone size: -
V gene: TRBV10-2
D gene: -

CDR3 protein: CATSRLAGQETQYF
CDR3 DNA: TGTGCCACCAGCAGACTAGCGGGTCAAGAGACCCAGTACTTC
J gene: TRBJ2-5
clone size: -
V gene: TRBV15
D gene: TRBD2

CDR3 protein: CASSHGTGAALANYGYTF
CDR3 DNA: TGTGCCAGCTCTCACGGGACAGGGGCTGCTTTGGCCAACTATGGCTACACCTTC
J gene: TRBJ1-2
clone size: few
V gene: TRBV18
D gene: TRBD1

CDR3 protein: CASSRQDPNYGYTF
CDR3 DNA: TGCGCCAGCTCCCGACAGGATCCTAACTATGGCTACACCTTC
J gene: TRBJ1-2
clone size: -
V gene: TRBV5-1
D gene: -

CDR3 protein: CASSFDGVTYGYTF
CDR3 DNA: TGTGCCAGCAGCTTTGATGGGGTTACCTATGGCTACACCTTC
J gene: TRBJ1-2
clone size: -
V gene: TRBV7-2
D gene: -

CDR3 protein: CASSSGETQYF
CDR3 DNA: TGTGCCAGCTCTAGCGGTGAGACCCAGTACTTC
J gene: TRBJ2-5
clone size: medium-sized
V gene: TRBV18
D gene: -

CDR3 protein: CASSVALGETQYF
CDR3 DNA: TGTGCCAGCAGCGTAGCGCTAGGGGAGACCCAGTACTTC
J gene: TRBJ2-5
clone size: -
V gene: TRBV9
D gene: -

CDR3 protein: CASSPEAGGSNEQFF
CDR3 DNA: TGTGCCAGCAGCCCCGAAGCGGGAGGGTCCAATGAGCAGTTCTTC
J gene: TRBJ2-1
clone size: -
V gene: TRBV11-2
D gene: TRBD2

CDR3 protein: CASSRILAGSKDTQYF
CDR3 DNA: TGTGCCAGCAGCCGAATTCTAGCGGGATCCAAAGATACGCAGTATTTT
J gene: TRBJ2-3
clone size: -
V gene: TRBV7-2
D gene: TRBD2

CDR3 protein: CASREGHGYTF
CDR3 DNA: TGCGCCAGCAGAGAGGGACATGGCTACACCTTC
J gene: TRBJ1-2
clone size: -
V gene: TRBV5-1
D gene: -

CDR3 protein: CASSLVGTSKYEQYF
CDR3 DNA: TGCGCCAGCAGCTTGGTGGGGACTAGTAAGTACGAGCAGTACTTC
J gene: TRBJ2-7
clone size: -
V gene: TRBV5-1
D gene: TRBD2

CDR3 protein: CASSSGPYYTDTQYF
CDR3 DNA: TGCGCCAGCAGCTCGGGACCGTACTACACAGATACGCAGTATTTT
J gene: TRBJ2-3
clone size: -
V gene: TRBV5-1
D gene: -

CDR3 protein: CAWSVGYNTEAFF
CDR3 DNA: TGTGCCTGGAGTGTAGGTTACAACACTGAAGCTTTCTTT
J gene: TRBJ1-1
clone size: few
V gene: TRBV30
D gene: -

CDR3 protein: CASSPRTAAPLNTEAFF
CDR3 DNA: TGTGCCAGCAGCCCTCGGACAGCGGCCCCTCTGAACACTGAAGCTTTCTTT
J gene: TRBJ1-1
clone size: -
V gene: TRBV4-2
D gene: -

CDR3 protein: CASSSGLAGPRTGELFF
CDR3 DNA: TGTGCCAGCAGCTCCGGACTAGCGGGACCTAGGACCGGGGAGCTGTTTTTT
J gene: TRBJ2-2
clone size: -
V gene: TRBV5-4
D gene: TRBD2

CDR3 protein: CASRRLQGTEKLFF
CDR3 DNA: TGTGCCAGCAGACGTCTCCAAGGGACTGAAAAACTGTTTTTT
J gene: TRBJ1-4
clone size: once
V gene: TRBV6-6
D gene: -

CDR3 protein: CASSIAGSSNTEAFF
CDR3 DNA: TGTGCCAGTAGTATAGCGGGAAGTTCGAACACTGAAGCTTTCTTT
J gene: TRBJ1-1
clone size: -
V gene: TRBV19
D gene: -

CDR3 protein: CASSPFSGTRNFNEQYF
CDR3 DNA: TGTGCCAGCAGCCCTTTCTCCGGGACACGAAATTTTAACGAGCAGTACTTC
J gene: TRBJ2-7
clone size: few
V gene: TRBV5-6
D gene: -

CDR3 protein: CASSLSGVGTDTQYF
CDR3 DNA: TGTGCCAGCAGCTTATCGGGGGTAGGCACAGATACGCAGTATTTT
J gene: TRBJ2-3
clone size: medium-sized
V gene: TRBV7-2
D gene: -

CDR3 protein: CASMGTGLAKNIQYF
CDR3 DNA: TGTGCCAGCATGGGGACAGGCCTAGCCAAAAACATTCAGTACTTC
J gene: TRBJ2-4
clone size: -
V gene: TRBV2
D gene: TRBD1

CDR3 protein: CASSLTSGGPLLREQYF
CDR3 DNA: TGTGCCAGCAGCTTGACTAGCGGGGGGCCCCTACTACGCGAGCAGTACTTC
J gene: TRBJ2-7
clone size: -
V gene: TRBV5-6
D gene: TRBD2

CDR3 protein: CASSLQGLDTQYF
CDR3 DNA: TGTGCCAGCAGCTTACAAGGGTTAGATACGCAGTATTTT
J gene: TRBJ2-3
clone size: -
V gene: TRBV7-2
D gene: -

CDR3 protein: CASSVLRGSGYTF
CDR3 DNA: TGTGCCAGCAGCGTGCTACGGGGGAGTGGCTACACCTTC
J gene: TRBJ1-2
clone size: -
V gene: TRBV9
D gene: -

CDR3 protein: CASSVGVAGIGETQYF
CDR3 DNA: TGTGCCAGCAGCGTAGGTGTTGCGGGAATAGGAGAGACCCAGTACTTC
J gene: TRBJ2-5
clone size: -
V gene: TRBV9
D gene: -

CDR3 protein: CASSKLKGTGRISGANVLTF
CDR3 DNA: TGTGCCAGTAGTAAATTAAAAGGGACAGGGCGTATCTCTGGGGCCAACGTCCTGACTTTC
J gene: TRBJ2-6
clone size: few
V gene: TRBV19
D gene: TRBD1

CDR3 protein: CAWSPTGSSGYTF
CDR3 DNA: TGTGCCTGGAGCCCTACAGGGAGTAGTGGCTACACCTTC
J gene: TRBJ1-2
clone size: once
V gene: TRBV30
D gene: -

CDR3 protein: CAINAGQANTGELFF
CDR3 DNA: TGTGCCATCAACGCCGGACAAGCGAACACCGGGGAGCTGTTTTTT
J gene: TRBJ2-2
clone size: -
V gene: TRBV10-3
D gene: -

CDR3 protein: CASSLPPNEQFF
CDR3 DNA: TGTGCCAGCAGCCTCCCGCCCAATGAGCAGTTCTTC
J gene: TRBJ2-1
clone size: -
V gene: TRBV4-2
D gene: -

CDR3 protein: CASLGGNTEAFF
CDR3 DNA: TGCGCCAGTCTGGGGGGGAACACTGAAGCTTTCTTT
J gene: TRBJ1-1
clone size: few
V gene: TRBV10-2
D gene: -

CDR3 protein: CASRFLGTGANVLTF
CDR3 DNA: TGTGCCAGCAGATTCTTGGGAACTGGGGCCAACGTCCTGACTTTC
J gene: TRBJ2-6
clone size: -
V gene: TRBV6-1
D gene: -

CDR3 protein: CATKPRGGVNQPQHF
CDR3 DNA: TGTGCCACCAAACCTCGGGGTGGGGTTAATCAGCCCCAGCATTTT
J gene: TRBJ1-5
clone size: -
V gene: TRBV15
D gene: -

CDR3 protein: CSALSDDGELFF
CDR3 DNA: TGCAGCGCCCTCAGCGATGACGGGGAGCTGTTTTTT
J gene: TRBJ2-2
clone size: -
V gene: TRBV29-1
D gene: -

CDR3 protein: CASSLAGVGDTQYF
CDR3 DNA: TGTGCCAGCAGCTTAGCGGGAGTGGGAGATACGCAGTATTTT
J gene: TRBJ2-3
clone size: -
V gene: TRBV7-9
D gene: -

CDR3 protein: CASSFLAGVQETQYF
CDR3 DNA: TGTGCCAGCAGCTTTTTAGCGGGAGTCCAAGAGACCCAGTACTTC
J gene: TRBJ2-5
clone size: -
V gene: TRBV11-2
D gene: TRBD2

CDR3 protein: CASRYPGVGEKLFF
CDR3 DNA: TGTGCCAGCAGATATCCAGGGGTAGGGGAAAAACTGTTTTTT
J gene: TRBJ1-4
clone size: -
V gene: TRBV6-6
D gene: -

CDR3 protein: CASSYGGRYGYTF
CDR3 DNA: TGTGCCAGTAGTTACGGGGGACGGTATGGCTACACCTTC
J gene: TRBJ1-2
clone size: -
V gene: TRBV19
D gene: -

CDR3 protein: CASSTPSLDTQYF
CDR3 DNA: TGTGCCAGCAGCACCCCTAGCTTAGATACGCAGTATTTT
J gene: TRBJ2-3
clone size: -
V gene: TRBV9
D gene: -

CDR3 protein: CASSLGGAESSYEQYF
CDR3 DNA: TGTGCCAGCAGTTTAGGAGGGGCCGAGAGCTCCTACGAGCAGTACTTC
J gene: TRBJ2-7
clone size: -
V gene: TRBV27
D gene: -

CDR3 protein: CASSDGSGSSSYNEQFF
CDR3 DNA: TGTGCCAGCAGTGACGGTAGCGGGTCGAGCTCCTACAATGAGCAGTTCTTC
J gene: TRBJ2-1
clone size: -
V gene: TRBV6-4
D gene: TRBD2

CDR3 protein: CASSADGPYGYTF
CDR3 DNA: TGTGCCAGCAGTGCGGACGGACCCTATGGCTACACCTTC
J gene: TRBJ1-2
clone size: -
V gene: TRBV6-1
D gene: -